One sample yielded the 21 T cell receptor beta chains listed below, sequenced in a study of CD8+CD57+ T cells in acquired aplastic anemia. The template used for profiling TCR beta VDJ and CDR3 was genomic DNA. TCRdb processed the reads anew with MiXCR; each CDR3 protein has one entry. The sample holds hundreds of thousands of distinct CDR3 sequences, roughly 34% seen once. Only patients with CD8+CD57+ cell expansion on flow cytometry were chosen for sequencing. The material sequenced was sorted CD4+, CD8+, or CD8+CD57+ T cells (not recorded which) from PBMCs. These receptors were taken from a human donor with aplastic anemia.

J is TRBJ1-2 and V is TRBV19; maybe TRBD1 (5 bases). CDR3 length: 13 residues. CDR1 is LNHDA and CDR2 is SQIVND in the germline V gene (reference sequence). V shed 4 bases and J shed 8 bases, with 14 bases lying between them. Here the CDR3 reads CASSRGDVWGYTF. The CDR3, as DNA: TGTGCCAGTAGTAGGGGGGACGTCTGGGGCTACACCTTC.

In its sample, this clonotype was seen once. V usage is TRBV2 and J usage is TRBJ1-6; D may be TRBD1 (5 bases). Trimming took 2 bases from V and 14 from J, leaving 13 bases between them. Looked up from germline, CDR1 is SNHLY and CDR2 is FYNNEI. There are 13 residues in the CDR3. This chain's CDR3 is CASSERGPGTLHF. The CDR3 coding sequence is TGTGCCAGCAGTGAACGGGGACCAGGGACCCTCCACTTT.

This clonotype was counted ten times or more. The rearrangement uses TRBV2 and TRBJ1-5; D is possibly TRBD1 (6 bases). The V end lost 7 bases, the J end lost 4 bases, and 14 bases lay between the germline ends. CDR1 SNHLY and CDR2 FYNNEI come from the germline V gene. This CDR3 spans 14 amino acids. The CDR3 region is CASKEDSGNQPQHF. For the CDR3, the DNA is TGTGCCAGCAAAGAGGACAGTGGTAATCAGCCCCAGCATTTT.

The sample holds a few counts of this clonotype. V and J are TRBV7-9 and TRBJ1-1; D remains ambiguous. The ends were cut back, 8 bases at V and 0 bases at J, with 13 bases in the middle. The CDR3 is 14 residues long. Germline-derived CDR1 and CDR2 are SEHNR and FQNEAQ (reference sequence). CDR3 sequence reads: CASGRERLNTEAFF. CDR3 sequence (DNA): TGTGCCAGCGGCCGAGAAAGATTGAACACTGAAGCTTTCTTT. The full variable domain, completed using reference TRBV7-9 and TRBJ1-1, is DTGVSQNPRHKITKRGQNVTFRCDPISEHNRLYWYRQTLGQGPEFLTYFQNEAQLEKSRLLSDRFSAERPKGSFSTLEIQRTEQGDSAMYLCASGRERLNTEAFFGQGTRLTVV.

This clonotype was detected a few times. The chain combines TRBV9 with TRBJ2-3; D remains ambiguous. V was clipped by 0 bases and J by 2 bases, with 4 bases between them. Per the germline V gene, CDR1 is SGDLS and CDR2 is YYNGEE. The length of the CDR3 is 13 residues. DNA for the CDR3: TGTGCCAGCAGCGTAGAGCCCACAGATACGCAGTATTTT. The encoded protein is CASSVEPTDTQYF.

There are a few counts of this clonotype. The chain employs TRBV9 and TRBJ2-7; 7 bases are shared with TRBD2. Per germline, CDR1 SGDLS and CDR2 YYNGEE. The CDR3 is made up of 14 amino acids. The V segment lost 4 bases and the J segment 5 bases; nucleotides outside the gene matches: 9. The DNA for the CDR3 is TGTGCCAGCAGCTTGAAATTGGGGGGGAACGAGCAGTACTTC. This encodes CASSLKLGGNEQYF.

For the CDR3, the DNA is TGTGCCAGCAGTCCTCAGGGGGAGGTGAACACTGAAGCTTTCTTT. It is translated as CASSPQGEVNTEAFF. The rearrangement uses TRBV25-1 and TRBJ1-1; 7 positions match TRBD1. The V and J ends lost 5 bases and 0 bases, in that order; junction bases with no gene match: 6. The length of the CDR3 is 15 residues. Germline V gives CDR1 MGHDK, CDR2 SYGVNS.

About this clonotype: One end of the junction is discordant with germline, which a read error may explain. The V and J genes are TRBV7-9 and TRBJ2-2; D is ambiguous. The CDR3 covers 15 residues. Looked up from germline, CDR1 is SEHNR and CDR2 is FQNEAQ (reference sequence). In DNA form, the CDR3 reads TGTGCCAACAGCTTAATAAGCGCGAATGACGGGGAGCTGTTTTTT. This translates into CANSLISANDGELFF.

This clonotype was picked up many times. The chain recombines TRBV4-1 with TRBJ1-6; 7 bases align to TRBD1. V was pared by 7 bases and J by 8 bases, with 14 bases of the junction left unmatched. Germline V CDR1 and CDR2: MGHRA, YSYEKL. The CDR3 length is 16 residues. Here the CDR3 DNA reads TGCGCCAGCACTTTCTTAAGCGGACAGGCAGATTCACCCCTCCACTTT. Amino acids: CASTFLSGQADSPLHF.

This rearrangement joins TRBV3-1 to TRBJ2-7; D is unresolved. Germline values: CDR1 LGHDT, CDR2 YNNKEL (reference sequence). With 5 bases removed from V and 6 bases from J, the gap between germline ends came to 11 bases. CDR3 length: 12 amino acids. This CDR3 is CASSAQVGEQYF. Here the CDR3 DNA reads TGTGCCAGCAGCGCCCAGGTAGGCGAGCAGTACTTC.

This clonotype was recorded many times. This chain connects TRBV20-1 to TRBJ1-1; D unclear. V shed 4 bases and J shed 0 bases, with 6 bases lying between them. The CDR3 length is 12 residues. From germline, CDR1 is DFQATT and CDR2 SNEGSKA (reference sequence). The CDR3 DNA sequence: TGCAGTGCTAAGTTGGTGAACACTGAAGCTTTCTTT. Protein sequence: CSAKLVNTEAFF.

DNA of the CDR3: TGTGCCAGCAGCCAAGGATCGCTGAGCTCCTACAATGAGCAGTTCTTC. This encodes CASSQGSLSSYNEQFF. The chain recombines TRBV4-2 with TRBJ2-1; no clear D. Germline CDR1 is LGHNA and CDR2 is YNFKEQ. V lost 1 base to trimming and J lost 0 bases, with 10 bases between them. This CDR3 has 16 residues.

This sequence joins TRBV28 and TRBJ1-5, with D perhaps TRBD1 (5 bases). CDR3 length: 15 amino acids. Germline V CDR1 and CDR2: MDHEN, SYDVKM. V was shortened by 8 bases and J by 5 bases, with 19 bases between the two germline ends. The CDR3 loop is CASANPTGRDQPQHF. CDR3 coding DNA: TGTGCCAGCGCCAACCCCACAGGTCGGGATCAGCCCCAGCATTTT.

This clonotype was observed a few times. The V call is TRBV2, the J call TRBJ2-7; no firm D call. This CDR3 is built from 13 residues. Trimming removed 6 bases from V and 1 base from J, with 10 bases in between. CDR1 SNHLY and CDR2 FYNNEI come from the germline V gene. CDR3 nucleotide sequence: TGTGCCAGCAGCTTCTTGGGGTCCTACGAGCAGTACTTC. Translation: CASSFLGSYEQYF.

Comment on this clonotype: This clone may be a read error of a much larger clone one base away. V gene TRBV20-1 combines with J gene TRBJ2-1; D uncertain. CDR3 length: 12 residues. Germline loops: CDR1 DFQATT, CDR2 SNEGSKA (reference sequence). The CDR3 is CSAERLNNEQLF. DNA of the CDR3: TGCAGTGCAGAGCGACTGAACAATGAGCAGCTCTTC.

The chain combines TRBV25-1 with TRBJ1-2; 9 nucleotides match TRBD1. After removal of 5 bases from V and 3 bases from J, the junction contained 7 bases not matched to a gene. The length of the CDR3 is 15 residues. Per the germline V gene, CDR1 is MGHDK and CDR2 is SYGVNS. CDR3: CASSPRDRVYYGYTF. The CDR3 DNA follows: TGTGCCAGCAGTCCCCGGGACAGGGTGTACTATGGCTACACCTTC.

This clonotype was seen only a few times. Here the CDR3 DNA reads TGTGCCAGCAGTGACCGTGGGGGGGGGACCGGGGAGCTGTTTTTT. Residues: CASSDRGGGTGELFF. The chain has TRBV2 and TRBJ2-2, with 7 bases identical to TRBD2. V was clipped by 3 bases and J by 5 bases; unmatched bases: 6. Germline V gene sequence: CDR1 SNHLY, CDR2 FYNNEI. The CDR3 is made up of 15 amino acids.

As regards this clonotype: A junction end diverges from the germline sequence, so it may reflect a read error. This sequence joins TRBV10-2 and TRBJ2-7; D gene unclear. The length of the CDR3 is 14 residues. CDR1 WSHSY and CDR2 SAAADI come from the germline V gene. The CDR3 coding sequence is TGTGCCAGCAGTTTGGCGTGGAGCTCCTACGAGCAGTACTTC. This translates into CASSLAWSSYEQYF.

Comment on this clonotype: A junction end diverges from the germline sequence, so it may reflect a read error. The V gene is TRBV7-2, the J gene TRBJ1-5; D is undetermined. Germline CDR1 SGHTA, CDR2 FQGNSA. The CDR3 extends over 13 amino acids. The CDR3 here is CASGLWGNQPQHF. The CDR3 DNA reads as TGTGCCAGCGGCTTGTGGGGTAATCAGCCCCAGCATTTT.

This clonotype has just a few counts. A junction boundary mismatches the germline segment, possibly from a read error. The chain couples TRBV2 to TRBJ2-1, with D possibly being TRBD1 or TRBD2 (6 bases each). There are 13 residues in the CDR3. The germline V gene encodes CDR1 SNHLY and CDR2 FYNNEI. CDR3 in DNA: TGCGCCAGCAGCCAAGGGGGGCTCCGTGAGCAGTTCTTC. Residues: CASSQGGLREQFF.

This clonotype was recorded at least ten times. The chain uses TRBV10-3 and TRBJ2-3; D gene unclear. Per the germline V gene, CDR1 is ENHRY and CDR2 is SYGVKD. The V gene lost 0 bases and the J gene lost 5 bases, with 6 bases spanning the gap. The CDR3 covers 13 residues. DNA for the CDR3: TGTGCCATCAGTGAGTCGGAGATAGATACGCAGTATTTT. Its protein product is CAISESEIDTQYF.